This TCR beta chain was captured by sequencing in a study of T cells in Graves' hyperthyroidism and ophthalmopathy. Points from the study as a whole: Ophthalmopathy and stable hyperthyroidism were told apart by a 13 V-J model.

Germline assignment: CDR1 SNHLY and CDR2 FYNNEI. V lost 0 bases and J lost 5, with 10 bases in between. The CDR3 contains 14 residues. Amplified TCR beta CDR3 regions derived from RNA transcripts. First-round RT-PCR targeting the TCR CDR3 was performed with the HTBI primer set. TCRdb reanalysed the multiplex PCR reads using MiXCR and keeps one entry per CDR3 protein. Of over 550,000 distinct CDR3 sequences in the sample, around 17% are singletons; the top ten hold 15% to 20%. Calling Graves' hyperthyroidism stable meant ophthalmopathy did not progress within 18 months. In making diagnoses, clinical symptoms, serum thyroxine and TRAb, thyroid ultrasound and orbital computed tomography were all used. Fresh 10 ml peripheral blood yielded PBMCs. At least ten counts were recorded for this clonotype. Its cognate antigen is unknown.

Source material: blood. The source of this sequence is a woman aged 18-29 years with Graves' hyperthyroidism. The gene calls are TRBV2 and TRBJ2-5; no clear D gene. CDR3 protein: CASSEADTAETQYF. CDR3 in DNA: TGTGCCAGCAGTGAAGCGGATACAGCGGAGACCCAGTACTTC.